This T cell receptor beta chain comes out of a study of blood T cells in healthy people across ages. It was with a sample-barcoded 5' primer and a J-beta primer mix that a second PCR of about 6 to 11 cycles was run. TCRdb re-called the 5' RACE reads through MiXCR, storing one row per CDR3 protein. Of about 1,600,000 distinct CDR3 sequences in the sample, 42% were seen once. With 4 bases removed from V and 11 bases from J, the gap between germline ends came to 23 bases. There are 15 residues in the CDR3. Per germline, CDR1 SEHNR and CDR2 FQNEAQ (reference sequence). Sequences were obtained from blood. The rearrangement links TRBV7-9 to TRBJ2-5; no reliable D call. The TCR was taken from a woman aged 18-30 years in good health. The CDR3 DNA follows: TGTGCCAGCAGCTACGACGTTACTATCGTCAATGAGCAGTACTTC. This gives the protein CASSYDVTIVNEQYF.